This TCR beta chain came from a study of blood T cell repertoires in COVID-19. Study-level background: Samples came from the United States, Italy and Spain, spanning acute and convalescent COVID-19. The analysed material was cDNA or gDNA that came from T cells, B-cell-depleted T cells, or PBMCs.

Germline V CDR1 and CDR2: SGHVS, FQNEAQ. This CDR3 has 15 amino acids. In the original analysis: It was from reference gene primer amplification that nucleated cell counts were estimated. Repertoires were generated with immunoSEQ multiplex PCR, while TCRdb's copy carries only in-frame clones and drops some. D and trimming come from the DNA, and the V and J calls and clone size come from that table. The table has approximately 360,000 clones, 90% seen once. Regarding this clone: The junction differs from germline at one of its ends, possibly a read error.

The TCR originated in a man aged 18 to 30 with active or convalescent COVID-19. The specimen was peripheral blood. This sequence joins TRBV7-8 and TRBJ2-7, with TRBD1 matching over 8 bases. The CDR3 DNA reads as TGTGCCAGCAGCTTCTGGACAGGGTACTCCCACGAGCAGTACTTC. Its protein is CASSFWTGYSHEQYF.